These T cell receptor beta chains were read from a single sample in a study of blood T cell repertoires in COVID-19. TCRdb keeps only in-frame clones here, not all; method: immunoSEQ multiplex PCR. The data show 250,000 or so clones, with about four fifths seen just once and 1.5% to 1.7% held by the top ten. Material for sequencing was peripheral blood. All receptors come from a woman aged 35 to 49 who had recovered from COVID-19. CDR3s include the opening cysteine and the closing phenylalanine or tryptophan. D genes are given only for firm matches. Clone size, where shown, is once, few, many, or a class for clones that have expanded.

abundance	d_gene	v_gene	j_gene	CDR3aa	CDR3nt
NA	TRBD2	TRBV6-2/TRBV6-3	TRBJ2-7	CASSYLAEYEQYF	TGTGCCAGCAGTTACCTAGCGGAATACGAGCAGTACTTC
NA	NA	TRBV5-6	TRBJ2-7	CASSPTVVAASYEQYF	TGTGCCAGCAGCCCCACTGTGGTAGCGGCCTCCTACGAGCAGTACTTC
NA	NA	TRBV27	TRBJ2-7	CASSLFGGVAYEQYF	TGTGCCAGCAGTTTATTCGGCGGGGTTGCCTACGAGCAGTACTTC
NA	TRBD1	TRBV28	TRBJ1-1	CASSPGGNTEAFF	TGTGCCAGCAGTCCAGGGGGGAACACTGAAGCTTTCTTT
NA	NA	TRBV6-5	TRBJ1-2	CASSTNRAGYTF	TGTGCCAGCAGTACGAACAGGGCTGGCTACACCTTC
NA	NA	TRBV5-1	TRBJ1-5	CASSLEGQGTGPQHF	TGCGCCAGCAGCTTGGAAGGGCAGGGCACTGGGCCCCAGCATTTT
NA	NA	TRBV19	TRBJ2-2	CASSIVVAEGELFF	TGTGCCAGTAGTATAGTAGTGGCGGAGGGGGAGCTGTTTTTT
NA	NA	TRBV30	TRBJ2-7	CAWNAGVEQYF	TGTGCCTGGAATGCAGGGGTCGAGCAGTACTTC
once	NA	TRBV28	TRBJ2-3	CASTTLRLDDTQYF	TGTGCCAGCACCACTTTAAGGCTAGACGATACGCAGTATTTT
NA	NA	TRBV24-1	TRBJ2-1	CATSDSVAYNEQFF	TGTGCCACCAGTGACTCCGTCGCCTACAATGAGCAGTTCTTC
once	NA	TRBV18	TRBJ2-5	CASSPPRGQETQYF	TGTGCCAGCTCACCACCACGGGGTCAAGAGACCCAGTACTTC
NA	NA	TRBV6-5	TRBJ1-2	CASSTGNWGYTF	TGTGCCAGCAGTACAGGGAATTGGGGCTACACCTTC
NA	NA	TRBV6-5	TRBJ1-5	CASSRGFGNQPQHF	TGTGCCAGCAGCCGGGGGTTTGGCAATCAGCCCCAGCATTTT
NA	TRBD1	TRBV9	TRBJ2-2	CASRRQGASGELFF	TGTGCCAGCAGAAGACAGGGGGCATCGGGGGAGCTGTTTTTT
NA	NA	TRBV2	TRBJ2-7	CASSEQGRVPGEQYF	TGTGCCAGCAGTGAACAGGGAAGGGTGCCGGGCGAGCAGTACTTC
NA	NA	TRBV7-9	TRBJ1-2	CASSLAVNRDGYTF	TGTGCCAGCAGCTTAGCTGTAAACAGGGATGGCTACACCTTC
NA	TRBD2	TRBV5-1	TRBJ2-1	CASSFWRGGTDEEQFF	TGCGCCAGCAGCTTTTGGCGGGGGGGCACCGACGAAGAGCAGTTCTTC
NA	TRBD1	TRBV6-6	TRBJ1-1	CASSYLGQGWAEAFF	TGTGCCAGCAGTTACTTGGGACAGGGGTGGGCTGAAGCTTTCTTT
few	TRBD2	TRBV4-1	TRBJ2-1	CASSPEGAGGRNEQFF	TGCGCCAGCAGCCCCGAGGGGGCGGGGGGGCGGAATGAGCAGTTCTTC
NA	NA	TRBV16	TRBJ2-5	CASSPQRGQQETQYF	TGTGCCAGCAGCCCTCAACGCGGACAACAAGAGACCCAGTACTTC
NA	NA	TRBV5-1	TRBJ1-1	CASSLSGVGTEAFF	TGCGCCAGCAGCTTGTCAGGGGTTGGCACTGAAGCTTTCTTT
once	NA	TRBV5-4	TRBJ2-1	CASNDRYNEQFF	TGTGCCAGCAACGACAGATACAATGAGCAGTTCTTC
NA	NA	TRBV27	TRBJ1-6	CASSPGVSQGSPLHF	TGTGCCAGCAGTCCCGGAGTCTCTCAGGGTTCACCCCTCCACTTT
few	NA	TRBV2	TRBJ1-1	CASSERRASGTEAFF	TGTGCCAGCAGTGAAAGGCGGGCCTCAGGCACTGAAGCTTTCTTT
NA	NA	TRBV7-6	TRBJ2-7	CASSSTGDPLKYEQYF	TGTGCCAGCAGCTCGACGGGGGACCCTCTAAAATACGAGCAGTACTTC
NA	NA	TRBV24-1	TRBJ2-2	CATSDPKGQRNTGELFF	TGTGCCACCAGTGACCCGAAAGGACAGAGAAACACCGGGGAGCTGTTTTTT
NA	TRBD1	TRBV5-4	TRBJ1-2	CASRTTGGAVGYTF	TGTGCCAGCAGAACTACAGGGGGCGCGGTAGGCTACACCTTC
once	TRBD2	TRBV6-6	TRBJ2-3	CASSLTSAGYVDTQYF	TGTGCCAGCAGCCTCACTAGCGCGGGATACGTAGATACGCAGTATTTT
NA	TRBD2	TRBV11-2	TRBJ2-1	CASSWVSGGAGNEQFF	TGTGCCAGCAGCTGGGTGAGCGGGGGGGCCGGCAATGAGCAGTTCTTC
NA	NA	TRBV28	TRBJ1-2	CASSTSLPGQSYGYTF	TGTGCCAGCAGCACCTCATTACCAGGACAGTCCTATGGCTACACCTTC
NA	NA	TRBV4-1	TRBJ2-1	CASSYRAGLGNEQFF	TGCGCCAGCAGCTATAGGGCGGGGTTGGGCAATGAGCAGTTCTTC
few	NA	TRBV27	TRBJ2-7	CASRQTHLYEQYF	TGTGCCAGCAGACAGACACACCTCTACGAGCAGTACTTC
once	TRBD1	TRBV7-9	TRBJ2-7	CASSLTRTGNEQYF	TGTGCTTCAAGCTTAACCAGGACAGGGAATGAGCAGTACTTC
NA	NA	TRBV18	TRBJ1-5	CASSPQTVNQPQHF	TGTGCCAGCTCACCACAGACAGTTAATCAGCCCCAGCATTTT
NA	NA	TRBV28	TRBJ2-5	CANSRGEQETQYF	TGTGCCAACTCCAGGGGGGAGCAAGAGACCCAGTACTTC
NA	NA	TRBV19	TRBJ1-2	CASRQTGTKARGYTF	TGTGCCAGTAGACAAACCGGGACTAAAGCTCGTGGCTACACCTTC
NA	NA	TRBV5-1	TRBJ2-3	CASSLGGQSTDTQYF	TGCGCCAGCAGCTTGGGCGGACAGTCCACAGATACGCAGTATTTT
NA	TRBD1	TRBV9	TRBJ1-2	CASSVKTGNYGYTF	TGTGCCAGCAGCGTCAAGACAGGGAACTATGGCTACACCTTC
NA	NA	TRBV6-5	TRBJ1-5	CASRSTRLSNQPQHF	TGTGCCAGCAGGAGCACAAGACTTAGCAATCAGCCCCAGCATTTT